The 23 T cell receptor beta chains presented below share a single source sample, sequenced in a study of shared clonotypes between healthy human individuals. Generated by immunoSEQ multiplex PCR, the TCRdb table keeps only in-frame clones and is missing some. The data show roughly 1,100,000 clones, around 74% seen once. Sequencing was carried out using memory CD4+ T cells sorted from blood. Indicated subset: CD45RA-negative fraction. The receptor source for this set is a man younger than 35 in good health.

Only one count was recorded for this clone. The chain links TRBV5-5 to TRBJ1-5, with 8 bases lining up with TRBD1. V lost 6 bases and J lost 6; bases outside the gene matches: 5. The CDR3 totals 13 residues. Germline CDR1 SGHKS, CDR2 YYEKEE (reference sequence). CDR3 protein: CASNRGGSQPQHF. The CDR3 nucleotides are TGTGCCAGCAACAGGGGGGGGAGTCAGCCCCAGCATTTT. Full variable domain (outside the CDR3, taken from reference TRBV5-5 and TRBJ1-5): DAGVTQSPTHLIKTRGQQVTLRCSPISGHKSVSWYQQVLGQGPQFIFQYYEKEERGRGNFPDRFSARQFPNYSSELNVNALLLGDSALYLCASNRGGSQPQHFGDGTRLSIL.

The chain employs TRBV6-5 and TRBJ1-6, with 10 bases matching TRBD1. V trimming: 5 bases; J trimming: 14 bases; junction bases outside the gene matches: 9. Germline V gives CDR1 MNHEY, CDR2 SVGAGI. The CDR3 has 14 residues. This CDR3 reads CASSAGQGFSALHF. In DNA form, the CDR3 reads TGTGCCAGCAGTGCGGGACAGGGGTTCTCAGCCCTCCACTTT.

The chain employs TRBV5-1 and TRBJ2-1; tentatively, D is TRBD2 (6 bases). CDR3 length: 15 residues. CDR1 and CDR2 from the germline V gene are SGHRS and YFSETQ. V lost 1 base, J lost 3 bases, and 11 bases lay in between. The CDR3 region is CASSLSGEGYNEQFF. Written as DNA, the CDR3 is TGCGCCAGCAGCTTGTCGGGGGAAGGCTACAATGAGCAGTTCTTC.

This chain connects TRBV5-4 to TRBJ2-2; 16 nucleotides agree with TRBD2. CDR1 and CDR2 (germline): SGHNT, YYREEE (reference sequence). The CDR3 contains 18 residues. J gave up 4 bases and V 5 bases, and 8 bases lay outside the gene matches. The CDR3 loop reads CASSRPGLAGGLTGELFF. DNA of the CDR3: TGTGCCAGCAGTCGACCGGGACTAGCGGGAGGGCTCACCGGGGAGCTGTTTTTT.

The chain links TRBV5-1 to TRBJ2-3; maybe TRBD2 (6 bases). Germline CDR1 and CDR2: SGHRS and YFSETQ. Trimming cost V 3 bases and J 2 bases, with 10 bases left between them. The CDR3 sequence is 14 residues long. This chain's CDR3 is CASSSGDFTDTQYF. CDR3 nucleotide sequence: TGCGCCAGCAGCTCGGGGGACTTCACAGATACGCAGTATTTT.

V and J are TRBV2 and TRBJ1-1; possibly TRBD1 for D (5 bases). Germline V CDR1 and CDR2: SNHLY, FYNNEI. This CDR3 has 13 residues. Deletions cut 7 bases from V and 6 bases from J, with 15 bases between. For the CDR3, the DNA is TGTGCCAGCAAGGGGACCCTGGGGGCTGAAGCTTTCTTT. As protein: CASKGTLGAEAFF.

This clone was observed a single time. This CDR3 reads CATSRRMSDGELFF. DNA for the CDR3: TGTGCCACCAGCAGACGTATGTCGGACGGGGAGCTGTTTTTT. The chain combines TRBV15 with TRBJ2-2; no clear D gene. Germline CDR1 reads LNHNV; CDR2 reads YYDKDF (reference sequence). Trimming stripped 2 bases from V and 7 bases from J, with 11 bases between. The CDR3 totals 14 residues.

J is TRBJ1-1 and V is TRBV7-9; possible D gene TRBD1, 6 bases. The germline V gene has CDR1 SEHNR and CDR2 FQNEAQ (reference sequence). CDR3 length: 16 residues. V lost 0 bases to trimming and J lost 5 bases, with 16 bases between them. The DNA for the CDR3 is TGTGCCAGCAGCTTAGCTTCCCGGGGGGCGCGAACTGAAGCTTTCTTT. Its translation: CASSLASRGARTEAFF. The full variable domain, its missing parts supplied by reference TRBV7-9 and TRBJ1-1, is DTGVSQNPRHKITKRGQNVTFRCDPISEHNRLYWYRQTLGQGPEFLTYFQNEAQLEKSRLLSDRFSAERPKGSFSTLEIQRTEQGDSAMYLCASSLASRGARTEAFFGQGTRLTVV.

With regard to this clone: A read error may produce the germline difference seen at one junction end. V and J are TRBV6-6 and TRBJ1-1, with a tentative D call TRBD1 (5 bases). This CDR3 has 16 residues. The germline V gene encodes CDR1 MNHNY and CDR2 SVGAGI (reference sequence). DNA for the CDR3: TGTGCCAGCAGTGACTCGAGGGGAAATCTGGGCACTGAAGCTTTCTTT. It encodes CASSDSRGNLGTEAFF.

This clone was recorded a few times. The rearrangement joins TRBV29-1 to TRBJ1-2; no clear D gene. Per germline, CDR1 SQVTM and CDR2 ANQGSEA. The CDR3 is 12 residues long. V lost 7 bases, J lost 1 base, and 10 bases lay in between. In nucleotides, the CDR3 is TGCAGCGGAAGTGACGGTAACTATGGCTACACCTTC. Translated: CSGSDGNYGYTF. Complete variable domain (other parts from reference TRBV29-1 and TRBJ1-2): SAVISQKPSRDICQRGTSLTIQCQVDSQVTMMFWYRQQPGQSLTLIATANQGSEATYESGFVIDKFPISRPNLTFSTLTVSNMSPEDSSIYLCSGSDGNYGYTFGSGTRLTVV.

This clone was observed a single time. Here the CDR3 DNA reads TGCGCCAGCTCTTCCGGGGGAAAGAACACTGAAGCTTTCTTT. It encodes CASSSGGKNTEAFF. The gene calls are TRBV5-1 and TRBJ1-1; D is perhaps TRBD1 (5 bases). Between the trimmed V and J ends, which lost 7 bases and 1 base, there was a span of 14 bases. The CDR3 is 14 amino acids. Germline lookup yields CDR1 SGHRS and CDR2 YFSETQ. Filled out from reference TRBV5-1 and TRBJ1-1, the complete variable domain reads KAGVTQTPRYLIKTRGQQVTLSCSPISGHRSVSWYQQTPGQGLQFLFEYFSETQRNKGNFPGRFSGRQFSNSRSEMNVSTLELGDSALYLCASSSGGKNTEAFFGQGTRLTVV.

For this clone: Other DNA sequences in the sample encode the same CDR3. The chain employs TRBV27 and TRBJ1-5; D is perhaps TRBD1 (5 bases). CDR1 and CDR2 from the germline V gene are MNHEY and SMNVEV (reference sequence). The CDR3 loop spans 13 amino acids. Trimming removed 2 bases at V and 7 bases at J, with 9 bases between. The CDR3 here is CASSLVRDQPQHF. As DNA, the CDR3 is TGTGCCAGCAGTTTAGTAAGGGACCAGCCCCAGCATTTT.

This rearrangement joins TRBV14 to TRBJ2-2, with a possible D match to TRBD1 (5 bases). The germline CDR1 and CDR2 sequences are SGHDN and FVKESK. The CDR3 is 15 residues long. Trimming removed 1 base at V and 9 bases at J, with 15 bases between. The CDR3 nucleotides are TGTGCCAGCAGCCAAGGGACAAGGGGCTTGAGGGAGCTGTTTTTT. Protein product: CASSQGTRGLRELFF.

Worth noting for this clone: The same CDR3 can be traced to other DNA sequences in this sample. This sequence joins TRBV11-2 and TRBJ2-1, with unresolved D. Germline V lookup: CDR1 SGHAT, CDR2 FQNNGV. V was clipped by 5 bases and J by 4 bases, with 12 bases between them. This CDR3 comprises 14 residues. The CDR3 region has the DNA TGTGCCAGCAGCCCCAGCTCCGGGTACAATGAGCAGTTCTTC. It yields the protein CASSPSSGYNEQFF.

The rearrangement joins TRBV19 to TRBJ1-5, with no clear D. The CDR3 is 14 amino acids. The V and J ends lost 3 bases and 4 bases respectively, with 10 bases between them. Looked up from germline, CDR1 is LNHDA and CDR2 is SQIVND (reference sequence). The CDR3 is CASSMAGWNQPQHF. The CDR3 DNA reads as TGTGCCAGTAGTATGGCGGGGTGGAATCAGCCCCAGCATTTT.

This chain joins TRBV6-5 and TRBJ2-5; TRBD2 aligns across 9 bases. The junction had 7 bases not matched to a gene; V was cut back by 6 bases and J by 5 bases. CDR3 length equals 14 residues. Germline-derived CDR1 and CDR2 are MNHEY and SVGAGI. Written as DNA, the CDR3 is TGTGCCAGCAGGGCTAGCGGGATTCAGGAGACCCAGTACTTC. Its protein product is CASRASGIQETQYF.

The chain recombines TRBV29-1 with TRBJ1-1; D is unclear. This CDR3 region has 16 residues. The germline V gene encodes CDR1 SQVTM and CDR2 ANQGSEA. Trimming stripped 7 bases from V and 6 bases from J, with 27 bases between. The CDR3 loop is CSAPRGPLRARSEAFF. CDR3 DNA sequence: TGCAGCGCCCCCCGAGGTCCGTTGAGGGCCCGATCTGAAGCTTTCTTT.

The chain employs TRBV12-5 and TRBJ2-5, with 11 bases lining up with TRBD2. The CDR3 is 15 residues long. J was trimmed by 2 bases and V by 11 bases; bases with no gene match: 10. The germline CDR1 and CDR2 sequences are LGHNT and FRNRAP. The CDR3 here is CAGRGTSGPQETQYF. As DNA, the CDR3 is TGTGCTGGGCGGGGGACTAGCGGACCACAAGAGACCCAGTACTTC.

As concerns this clone: Different DNA sequences within this sample yield the same CDR3. The CDR3 sequence: CASSLDRGNYGYTF. Written as DNA, the CDR3 is TGTGCCAGCAGCTTGGACAGGGGAAACTATGGCTACACCTTC. This rearrangement joins TRBV5-4 to TRBJ1-2; 7 bases agree with TRBD1. This CDR3 spans 14 amino acids. After removal of 0 bases from V and 2 bases from J, the junction contained 1 base not matched to a gene. The germline CDR1 and CDR2 sequences are SGHNT and YYREEE (reference sequence).

In this sample, this clone turned up many times. The chain carries TRBV5-1 and TRBJ2-1, with 9 bases lining up with TRBD2. Germline loops: CDR1 SGHRS, CDR2 YFSETQ. The CDR3 is made up of 16 amino acids. V lost 4 bases to trimming and J lost 6 bases; unmatched junction nucleotides: 11. The CDR3 DNA reads as TGCGCCAGCAGCCCAAGAGGGAGCGGGAGGATCAATGAGCAGTTCTTC. This sequence encodes CASSPRGSGRINEQFF.

The V gene is TRBV6-1, the J gene TRBJ2-1; 12 bases match TRBD2. V lost 8 bases and J lost 4; bases outside the gene matches: 6. This CDR3 has 15 residues. In germline, CDR1 is MNHNS, CDR2 SASEGT. CDR3 nucleotides: TGTGCCAGCCGCGGTACTAGCGGGGGGTACAATGAGCAGTTCTTC. Residues: CASRGTSGGYNEQFF.

The genes are TRBV18 and TRBJ2-5; TRBD1 agrees at 7 bases. CDR1 is KGHSH and CDR2 is LQKENI in the germline V gene. This CDR3 has 15 residues. V was pared by 1 base and J by 1 base, with 3 bases of the junction left unmatched. The CDR3 reads CASSPRRTGQETQYF. The CDR3 DNA reads TGTGCCAGCTCACCACGCCGGACAGGCCAAGAGACCCAGTACTTC.

The V call is TRBV4-1, the J call TRBJ1-5; D may be TRBD1 (6 bases). CDR3 length: 16 residues. Trimming took off 1 base at V and 0 bases at J, with 10 bases between the two ends. Germline V CDR1 and CDR2: MGHRA, YSYEKL. The CDR3 loop reads CASSQGTGTSNQPQHF. DNA for the CDR3: TGCGCCAGCAGCCAAGGAACAGGGACTAGCAATCAGCCCCAGCATTTT.